This T cell receptor beta chain was sequenced during a study of blood T cell repertoires in COVID-19. Profiling relied on immunoSEQ multiplex PCR, and the TCRdb table lists in-frame clones only, not all of them. The table has around 97,000 clones, about 80% seen once; the top ten hold 9.5% to 15%. V lost 4 bases and J lost 8, with 8 bases in between. Germline V gene sequence: CDR1 LNHDA, CDR2 SQIVND (reference sequence). The CDR3 covers 11 residues. The rearrangement uses TRBV19 and TRBJ1-2; maybe TRBD1 (6 bases). The clonotype comes from a human donor in a cohort sampled during active COVID-19. Sequencing input: peripheral blood. CDR3 bases: TGTGCCAGTAGTACAGGGGTCGGCTACACCTTC. It translates to CASSTGVGYTF.